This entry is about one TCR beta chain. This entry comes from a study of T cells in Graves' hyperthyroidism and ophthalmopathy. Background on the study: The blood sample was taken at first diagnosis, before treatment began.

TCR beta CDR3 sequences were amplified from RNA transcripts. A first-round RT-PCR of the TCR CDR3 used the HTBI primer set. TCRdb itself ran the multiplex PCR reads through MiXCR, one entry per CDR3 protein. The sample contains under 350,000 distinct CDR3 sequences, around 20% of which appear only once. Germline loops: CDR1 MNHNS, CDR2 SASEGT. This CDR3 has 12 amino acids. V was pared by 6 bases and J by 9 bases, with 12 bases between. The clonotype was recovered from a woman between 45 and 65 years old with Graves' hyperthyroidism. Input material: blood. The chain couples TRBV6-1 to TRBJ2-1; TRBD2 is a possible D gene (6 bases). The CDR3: CASRNLGGEQFF. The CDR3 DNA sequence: TGTGCCAGCAGGAACTTGGGGGGTGAGCAGTTCTTC.